The present TCR beta chain was sequenced within a study of OX40 agonist ivuxolimab in advanced cancers. TCRdb's copy holds only in-frame clones and misses some; the assay was immunoSEQ multiplex PCR. The data hold some 77,000 clones, with approximately 82% observed a single time. This clonotype was sampled from an adult with an advanced solid tumor such as melanoma, head and neck, liver or kidney cancer. The sequences come from CD4+ or CD8+ T cells sorted from blood, collected in a trial of the OX40 agonist ivuxolimab.

This CDR3 is CASSTTGLAGANEQFF. For the CDR3, the DNA is TGCGCCAGCAGCACCACAGGACTAGCGGGGGCCAATGAGCAGTTCTTC. This rearrangement joins TRBV5-1 to TRBJ2-1; 13 positions agree with TRBD2. Germline CDR1 SGHRS, CDR2 YFSETQ. Trimming at V came to 4 bases and at J to 6 bases, leaving 7 bases not matched to a gene. The CDR3 has 16 residues.